This TCR beta chain was sequenced during a study of T cell responses to AZD1222 COVID-19 vaccine. Clones were read by immunoSEQ multiplex PCR, and TCRdb kept only the in-frame ones, dropping some. This sample has roughly 120,000 clones, with just over 85% found just once. This clone was observed a handful of times. What it recognizes is unknown. The limits of the CDR3 on the DNA are not certain, so only TCRdb's listed CDR3 is given. Germline assignment: CDR1 MNHNY and CDR2 SVGAGI (reference sequence). The CDR3 is 23 residues long, counting both termini. Researchers grouped second doses given at about 4 or about 12 weeks into one pool. The study's findings and limits: Clonal diversity was possibly underestimated, and the donors were mostly white British, with more females. Regions 160-218 and 743-854 held dominance among vaccine-associated CD4 TCRs, which spanned spike.

This sample comprised peripheral blood, obtained 28 days after the second AZD1222 dose. The gene calls are TRBV6-6 and TRBJ1-6; TRBD1 reflects the table's D call only, with no check against the DNA. The receptor's source is an adult who received the AZD1222 COVID-19 vaccine. This CDR3 reads CASSSSGTWGFTPPLSQRSPLHF.